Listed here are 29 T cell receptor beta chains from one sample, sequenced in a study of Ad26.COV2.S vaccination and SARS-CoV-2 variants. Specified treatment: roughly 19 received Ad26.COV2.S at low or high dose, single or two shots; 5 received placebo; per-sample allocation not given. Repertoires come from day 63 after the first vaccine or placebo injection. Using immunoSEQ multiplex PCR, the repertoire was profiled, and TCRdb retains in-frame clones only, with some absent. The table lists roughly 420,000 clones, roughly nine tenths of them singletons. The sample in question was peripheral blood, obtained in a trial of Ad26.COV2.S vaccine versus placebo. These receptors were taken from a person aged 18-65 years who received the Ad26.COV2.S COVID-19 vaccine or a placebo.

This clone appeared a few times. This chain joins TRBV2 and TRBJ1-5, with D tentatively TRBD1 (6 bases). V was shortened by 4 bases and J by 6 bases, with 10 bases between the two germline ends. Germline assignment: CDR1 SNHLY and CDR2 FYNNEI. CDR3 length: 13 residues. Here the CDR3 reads CASSVIQGQPQHF. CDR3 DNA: TGTGCCAGCAGTGTGATACAGGGTCAGCCCCAGCATTTT.

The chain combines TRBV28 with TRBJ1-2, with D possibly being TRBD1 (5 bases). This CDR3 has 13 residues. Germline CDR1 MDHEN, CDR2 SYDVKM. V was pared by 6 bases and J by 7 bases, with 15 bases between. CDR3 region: CASRYGGSGGYTF. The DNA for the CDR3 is TGTGCCAGCAGATACGGGGGTTCGGGTGGCTACACCTTC.

Written as DNA, the CDR3 is TGTGCCAGTAGTATTCTACACGGCACCGGGACTGGAGGTTCTGAGCAGTACTTC. It translates to CASSILHGTGTGGSEQYF. The V and J genes are TRBV19 and TRBJ2-7; tentative D call: TRBD2 (6 bases). This CDR3 comprises 18 residues. V dropped 3 bases and J dropped 7 bases, with 28 bases sitting between them. From germline, CDR1 is LNHDA and CDR2 SQIVND (reference sequence).

CDR3 sequence: CASLAGRPSPQYF. CDR3 coding DNA: TGTGCCAGCCTTGCGGGGCGCCCCTCCCCCCAGTACTTC. The V call is TRBV27, the J call TRBJ2-5; D perhaps matches TRBD2 (6 bases). The V and J ends lost 8 bases and 9 bases respectively, with 19 bases between them. This CDR3 comprises 13 residues. CDR1 is MNHEY and CDR2 is SMNVEV in the germline V gene (reference sequence).

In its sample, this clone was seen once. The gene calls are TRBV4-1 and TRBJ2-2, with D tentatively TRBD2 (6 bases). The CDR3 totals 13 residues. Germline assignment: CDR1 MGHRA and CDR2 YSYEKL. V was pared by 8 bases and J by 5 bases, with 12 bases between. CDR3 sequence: CASSREVTGELFF. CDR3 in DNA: TGCGCCAGCTCAAGGGAGGTAACCGGGGAGCTGTTTTTT.

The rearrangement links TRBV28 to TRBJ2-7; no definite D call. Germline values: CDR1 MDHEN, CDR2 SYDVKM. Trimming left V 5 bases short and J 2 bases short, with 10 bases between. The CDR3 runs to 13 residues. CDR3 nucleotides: TGTGCCAGCAGTAGGGCCCCTCCCTACGAGCAGTACTTC. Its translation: CASSRAPPYEQYF.

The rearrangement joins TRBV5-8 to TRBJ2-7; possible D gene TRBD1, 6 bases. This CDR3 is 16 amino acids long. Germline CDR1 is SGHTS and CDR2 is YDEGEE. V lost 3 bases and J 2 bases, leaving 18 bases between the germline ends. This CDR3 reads CASSSYRALFPYEQYF. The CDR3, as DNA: TGTGCCAGCAGCTCCTACAGGGCACTATTTCCCTACGAGCAGTACTTC.

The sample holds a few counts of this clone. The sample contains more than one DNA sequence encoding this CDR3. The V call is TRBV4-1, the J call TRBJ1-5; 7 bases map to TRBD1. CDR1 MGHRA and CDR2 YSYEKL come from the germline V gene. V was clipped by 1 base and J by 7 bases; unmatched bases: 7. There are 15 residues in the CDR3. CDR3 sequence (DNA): TGCGCCAGCAGCCAAGGACAGGGTGGTAGCCAGCCCCAGCATTTT. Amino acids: CASSQGQGGSQPQHF.

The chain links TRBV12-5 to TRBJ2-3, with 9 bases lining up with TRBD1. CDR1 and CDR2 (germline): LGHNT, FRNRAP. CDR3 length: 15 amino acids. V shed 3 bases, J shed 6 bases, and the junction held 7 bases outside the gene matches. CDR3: CASGLWDREEDTQYF. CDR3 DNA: TGTGCTAGTGGTTTATGGGACAGGGAGGAGGATACGCAGTATTTT.

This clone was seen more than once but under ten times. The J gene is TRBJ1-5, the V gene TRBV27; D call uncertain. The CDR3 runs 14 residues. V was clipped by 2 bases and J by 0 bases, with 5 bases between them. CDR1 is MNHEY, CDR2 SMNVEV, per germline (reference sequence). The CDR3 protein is CASSLRDSNQPQHF. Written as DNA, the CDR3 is TGTGCCAGCAGTTTAAGAGATAGCAATCAGCCCCAGCATTTT.

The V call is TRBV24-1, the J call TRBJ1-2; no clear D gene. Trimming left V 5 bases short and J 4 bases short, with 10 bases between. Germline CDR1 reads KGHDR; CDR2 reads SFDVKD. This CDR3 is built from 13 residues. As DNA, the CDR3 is TGTGCCACCAGTGTTTCGGTCGGCTATGGCTACACCTTC. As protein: CATSVSVGYGYTF.

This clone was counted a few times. The CDR3 sequence is CASSSYTGGLVEQYF. The DNA of the CDR3 is TGTGCCAGCAGCTCCTATACAGGGGGTTTGGTCGAGCAGTACTTC. The chain joins TRBV11-1 to TRBJ2-7, with 8 nucleotides matching TRBD1. V lost 4 bases and J lost 6; bases outside the gene matches: 11. In germline, CDR1 is SGHAT, CDR2 FQDESV (reference sequence). This CDR3 is built from 15 residues.

The CDR3 bases are TGTGCCACCAGCAGAGAGGGGCGCCGGGTGGACACTGAAGCTTTCTTT. Encoded protein: CATSREGRRVDTEAFF. The rearrangement links TRBV15 to TRBJ1-1; a possible D gene is TRBD1 (5 bases). Germline CDR1 LNHNV, CDR2 YYDKDF (reference sequence). V was trimmed by 0 bases and J by 3 bases, leaving 14 bases between them. The CDR3 is 16 amino acids.

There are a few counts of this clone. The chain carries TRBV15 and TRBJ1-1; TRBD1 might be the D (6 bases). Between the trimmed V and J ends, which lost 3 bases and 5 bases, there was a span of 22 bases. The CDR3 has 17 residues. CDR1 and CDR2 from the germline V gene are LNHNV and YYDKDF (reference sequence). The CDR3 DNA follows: TGTGCCACCAGCAGCCTCACAAACAGGGACGTAAGGACTGAAGCTTTCTTT. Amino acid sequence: CATSSLTNRDVRTEAFF.

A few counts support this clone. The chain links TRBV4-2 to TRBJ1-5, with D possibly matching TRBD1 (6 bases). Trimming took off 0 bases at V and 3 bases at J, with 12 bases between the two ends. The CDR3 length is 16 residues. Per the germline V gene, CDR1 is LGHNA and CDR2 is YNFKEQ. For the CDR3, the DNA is TGTGCCAGCAGCCAAGACGTGGACAGCTACAATCAGCCCCAGCATTTT. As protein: CASSQDVDSYNQPQHF.

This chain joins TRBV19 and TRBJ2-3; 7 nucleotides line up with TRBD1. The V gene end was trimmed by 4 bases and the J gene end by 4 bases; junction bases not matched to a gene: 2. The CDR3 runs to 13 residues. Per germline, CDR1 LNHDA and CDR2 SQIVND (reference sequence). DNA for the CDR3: TGTGCCAGTAGTACGACAGGGTCAGATACGCAGTATTTT. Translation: CASSTTGSDTQYF.

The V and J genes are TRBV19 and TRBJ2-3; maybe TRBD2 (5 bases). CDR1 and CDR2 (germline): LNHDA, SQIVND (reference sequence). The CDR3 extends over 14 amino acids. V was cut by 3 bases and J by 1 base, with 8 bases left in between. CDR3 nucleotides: TGTGCCAGTAGTATCCTCGGGGGCACAGATACGCAGTATTTT. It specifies CASSILGGTDTQYF.

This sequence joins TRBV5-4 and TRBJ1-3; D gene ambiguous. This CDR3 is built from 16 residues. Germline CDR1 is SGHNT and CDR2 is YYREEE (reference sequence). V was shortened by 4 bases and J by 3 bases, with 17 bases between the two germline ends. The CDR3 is CASSRSLTSGGNTIYF. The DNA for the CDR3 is TGTGCCAGCAGCCGCTCTCTAACCTCTGGTGGAAACACCATATATTTT. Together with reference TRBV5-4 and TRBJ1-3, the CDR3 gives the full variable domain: ETGVTQSPTHLIKTRGQQVTLRCSSQSGHNTVSWYQQALGQGPQFIFQYYREEENGRGNFPPRFSGLQFPNYSSELNVNALELDDSALYLCASSRSLTSGGNTIYFGEGSWLTVV.

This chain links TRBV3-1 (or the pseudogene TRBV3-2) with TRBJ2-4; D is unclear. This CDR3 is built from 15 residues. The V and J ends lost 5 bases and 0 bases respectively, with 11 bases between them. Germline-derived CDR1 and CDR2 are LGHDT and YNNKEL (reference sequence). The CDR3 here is CASSNPGVAKNIQYF. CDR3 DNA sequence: TGTGCCAGCAGCAACCCTGGGGTAGCCAAAAACATTCAGTACTTC.

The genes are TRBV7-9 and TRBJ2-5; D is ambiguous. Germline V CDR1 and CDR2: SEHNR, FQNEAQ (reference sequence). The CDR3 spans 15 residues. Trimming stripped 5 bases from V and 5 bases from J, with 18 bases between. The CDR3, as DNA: TGTGCCAGCAGCCATACCCCCCGGCCCTGGGAGACCCAGTACTTC. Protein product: CASSHTPRPWETQYF.

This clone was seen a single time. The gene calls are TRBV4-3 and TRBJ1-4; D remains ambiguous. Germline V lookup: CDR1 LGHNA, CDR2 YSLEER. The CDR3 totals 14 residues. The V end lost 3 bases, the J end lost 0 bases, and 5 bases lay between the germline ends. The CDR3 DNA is TGCGCCAGCAGCCAGCTTGCAACTAATGAAAAACTGTTTTTT. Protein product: CASSQLATNEKLFF.

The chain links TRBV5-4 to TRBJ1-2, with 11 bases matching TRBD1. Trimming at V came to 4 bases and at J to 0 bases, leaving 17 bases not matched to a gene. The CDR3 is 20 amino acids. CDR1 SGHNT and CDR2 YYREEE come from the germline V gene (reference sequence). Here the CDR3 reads CASSPGQGALALLPNYGYTF. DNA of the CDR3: TGTGCCAGCAGCCCAGGACAGGGGGCCCTTGCCCTATTACCTAACTATGGCTACACCTTC.

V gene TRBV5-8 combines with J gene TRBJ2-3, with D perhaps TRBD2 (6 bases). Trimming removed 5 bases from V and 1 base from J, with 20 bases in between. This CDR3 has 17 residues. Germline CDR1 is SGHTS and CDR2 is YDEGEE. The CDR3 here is CASRSKSSGAGTDTQYF. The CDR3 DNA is TGTGCCAGCAGATCAAAGTCCTCGGGAGCCGGCACAGATACGCAGTATTTT. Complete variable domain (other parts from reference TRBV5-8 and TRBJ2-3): EAGVTQSPTHLIKTRGQQATLRCSPISGHTSVYWYQQALGLGLQFLLWYDEGEERNRGNFPPRFSGRQFPNYSSELNVNALELEDSALYLCASRSKSSGAGTDTQYFGPGTRLTVL.

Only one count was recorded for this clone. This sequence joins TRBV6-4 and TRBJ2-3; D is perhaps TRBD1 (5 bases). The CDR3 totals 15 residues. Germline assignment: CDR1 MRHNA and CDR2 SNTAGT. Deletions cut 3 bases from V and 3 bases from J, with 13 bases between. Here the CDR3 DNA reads TGTGCCAGCAGTGAGACAGAGGACGGGACAGATACGCAGTATTTT. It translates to CASSETEDGTDTQYF.

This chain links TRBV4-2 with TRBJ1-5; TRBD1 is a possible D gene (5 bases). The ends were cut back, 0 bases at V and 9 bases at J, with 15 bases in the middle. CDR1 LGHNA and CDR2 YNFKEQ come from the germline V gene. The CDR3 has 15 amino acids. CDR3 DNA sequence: TGTGCCAGCAGCCAAGATCCCCAGGGATGGGGGCCCCAGCATTTT. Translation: CASSQDPQGWGPQHF.

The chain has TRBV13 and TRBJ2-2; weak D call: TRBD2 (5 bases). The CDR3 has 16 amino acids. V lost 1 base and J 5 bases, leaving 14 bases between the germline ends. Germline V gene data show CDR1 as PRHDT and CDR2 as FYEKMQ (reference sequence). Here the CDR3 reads CASSLESGSRTGELFF. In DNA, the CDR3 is TGTGCCAGCAGCTTAGAAAGTGGGAGTAGGACCGGGGAGCTGTTTTTT. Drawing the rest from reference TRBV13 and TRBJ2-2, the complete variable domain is AAGVIQSPRHLIKEKRETATLKCYPIPRHDTVYWYQQGPGQDPQFLISFYEKMQSDKGSIPDRFSAQQFSDYHSELNMSSLELGDSALYFCASSLESGSRTGELFFGEGSRLTVL.

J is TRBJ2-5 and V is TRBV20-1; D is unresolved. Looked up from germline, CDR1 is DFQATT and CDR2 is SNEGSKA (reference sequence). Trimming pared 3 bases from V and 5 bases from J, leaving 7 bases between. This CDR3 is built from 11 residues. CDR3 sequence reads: CSARVYETQYF. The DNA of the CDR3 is TGCAGTGCTAGGGTTTACGAGACCCAGTACTTC.

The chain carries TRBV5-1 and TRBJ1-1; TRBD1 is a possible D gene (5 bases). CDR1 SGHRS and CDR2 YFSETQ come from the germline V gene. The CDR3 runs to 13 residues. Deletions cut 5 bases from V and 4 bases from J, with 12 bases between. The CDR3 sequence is CASSMSRVTEAFF. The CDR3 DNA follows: TGCGCCAGCAGTATGTCCAGGGTCACTGAAGCTTTCTTT.

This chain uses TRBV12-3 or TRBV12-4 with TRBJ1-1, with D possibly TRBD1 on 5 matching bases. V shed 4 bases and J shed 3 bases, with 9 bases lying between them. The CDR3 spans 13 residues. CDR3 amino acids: CASSWGGYTEAFF. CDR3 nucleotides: TGTGCCAGCAGTTGGGGGGGGTACACTGAAGCTTTCTTT.